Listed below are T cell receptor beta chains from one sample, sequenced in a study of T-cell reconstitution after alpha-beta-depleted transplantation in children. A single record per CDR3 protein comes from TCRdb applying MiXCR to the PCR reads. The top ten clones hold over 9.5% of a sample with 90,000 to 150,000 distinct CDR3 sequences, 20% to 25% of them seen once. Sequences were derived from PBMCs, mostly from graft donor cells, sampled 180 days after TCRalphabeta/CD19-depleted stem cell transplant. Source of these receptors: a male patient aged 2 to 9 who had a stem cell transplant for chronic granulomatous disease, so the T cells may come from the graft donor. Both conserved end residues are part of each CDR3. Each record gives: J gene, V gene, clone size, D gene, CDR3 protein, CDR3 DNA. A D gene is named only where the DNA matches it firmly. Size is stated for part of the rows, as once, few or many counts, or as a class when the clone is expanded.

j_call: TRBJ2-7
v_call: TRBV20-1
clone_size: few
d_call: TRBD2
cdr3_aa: CSAPTTLAGGPNEQYF
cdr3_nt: TGCAGTGCACCCACGACACTAGCGGGAGGGCCTAACGAGCAGTACTTC

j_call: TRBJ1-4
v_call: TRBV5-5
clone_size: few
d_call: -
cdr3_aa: CASSPRGGDEKLFF
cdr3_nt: TGTGCCAGCAGCCCCCGTGGAGGGGATGAAAAACTGTTTTTT

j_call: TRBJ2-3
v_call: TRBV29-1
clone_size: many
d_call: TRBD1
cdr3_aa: CSVRGQGKTDTQYF
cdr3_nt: TGCAGCGTTCGAGGACAGGGAAAGACAGATACGCAGTATTTT

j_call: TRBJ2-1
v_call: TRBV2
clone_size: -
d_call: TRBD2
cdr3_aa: CATLVLAGYNEQFF
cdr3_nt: TGTGCCACCTTAGTTCTAGCGGGTTACAATGAGCAGTTCTTC

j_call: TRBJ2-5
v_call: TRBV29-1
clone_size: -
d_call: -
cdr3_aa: CSVRYGSGTQYF
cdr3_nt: TGCAGCGTTCGGTACGGGAGTGGGACCCAGTACTTC

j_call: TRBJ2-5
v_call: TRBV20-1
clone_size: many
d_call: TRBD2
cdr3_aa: CSARGSAGGVWETQYF
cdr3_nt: TGCAGTGCTAGAGGTTCCGCGGGGGGCGTATGGGAGACCCAGTACTTC

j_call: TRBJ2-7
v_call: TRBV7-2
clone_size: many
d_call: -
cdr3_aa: CASSLNGGGREQYF
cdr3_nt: TGTGCCAGCAGCTTAAACGGGGGTGGTCGCGAGCAGTACTTC

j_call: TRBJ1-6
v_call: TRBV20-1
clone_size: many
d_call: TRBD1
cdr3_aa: CSAGETGPNNSPLHF
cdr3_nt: TGCAGTGCGGGAGAGACAGGGCCGAATAATTCACCCCTCCACTTT

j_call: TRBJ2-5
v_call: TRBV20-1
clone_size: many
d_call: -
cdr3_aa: CSASSQSETQYF
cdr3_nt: TGCAGTGCTAGTTCCCAGTCTGAGACCCAGTACTTC

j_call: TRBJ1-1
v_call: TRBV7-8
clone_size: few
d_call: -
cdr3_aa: CASSLSSNLNTEAFF
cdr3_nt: TGTGCCAGCAGCTTATCTTCGAATCTGAACACTGAAGCTTTCTTT

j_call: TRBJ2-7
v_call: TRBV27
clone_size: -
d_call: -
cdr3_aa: CASSFTPTGYEQYF
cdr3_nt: TGTGCCAGCAGCTTTACCCCGACAGGCTACGAGCAGTACTTC

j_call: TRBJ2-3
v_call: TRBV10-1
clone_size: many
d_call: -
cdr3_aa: CASSQTGDTQYF
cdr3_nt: TGCGCCAGCAGCCAGACCGGGGATACGCAGTATTTT

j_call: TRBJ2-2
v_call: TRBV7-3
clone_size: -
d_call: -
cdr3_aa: CASSIAGAGKGELFF
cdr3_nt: TGTGCCAGCAGCATCGCCGGGGCGGGGAAGGGGGAACTGTTTTTT

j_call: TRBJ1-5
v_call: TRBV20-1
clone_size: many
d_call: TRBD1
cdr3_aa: CSATGTVGQPQHF
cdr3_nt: TGCAGTGCAACCGGGACAGTTGGACAGCCCCAGCATTTT

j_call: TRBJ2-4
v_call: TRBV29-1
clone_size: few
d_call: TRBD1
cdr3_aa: CSGGTGRKNIQYF
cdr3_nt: TGCAGCGGTGGGACAGGACGCAAAAACATTCAGTACTTC

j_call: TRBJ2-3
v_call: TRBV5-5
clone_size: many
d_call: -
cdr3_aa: CASSWGWGIPPTDTQYF
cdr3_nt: TGTGCCAGCAGCTGGGGGTGGGGGATCCCTCCCACAGATACGCAGTATTTT

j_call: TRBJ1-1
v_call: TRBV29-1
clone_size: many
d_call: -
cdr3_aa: CSVVGRMNTEAFF
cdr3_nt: TGCAGCGTTGTAGGCAGGATGAACACTGAAGCTTTCTTT

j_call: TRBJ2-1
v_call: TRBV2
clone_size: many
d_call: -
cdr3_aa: CASSRGLNNEQFF
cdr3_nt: TGTGCCAGCAGTAGGGGCCTCAACAATGAGCAGTTCTTC

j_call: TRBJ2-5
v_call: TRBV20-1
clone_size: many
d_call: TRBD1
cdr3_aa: CSASRGIETQYF
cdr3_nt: TGCAGTGCTAGCAGGGGGATTGAGACCCAGTACTTC

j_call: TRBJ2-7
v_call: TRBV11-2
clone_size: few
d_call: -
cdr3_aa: CASSFSPPGVYEQYF
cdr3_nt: TGTGCCAGCAGCTTCTCCCCGCCAGGGGTGTACGAGCAGTACTTC

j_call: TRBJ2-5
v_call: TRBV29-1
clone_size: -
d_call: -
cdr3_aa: CSVDRGRETQYF
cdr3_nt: TGCAGCGTTGACAGGGGAAGAGAGACCCAGTACTTC

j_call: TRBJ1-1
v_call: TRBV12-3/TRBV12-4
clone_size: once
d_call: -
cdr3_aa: CASRRDGMNTEAFF
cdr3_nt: TGTGCCAGCAGACGGGACGGAATGAACACTGAAGCTTTCTTT

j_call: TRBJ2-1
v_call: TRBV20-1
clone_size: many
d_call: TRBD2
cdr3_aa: CSARGNLLAGSYNEQFF
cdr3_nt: TGCAGTGCTAGAGGCAATTTACTAGCGGGGAGCTACAATGAGCAGTTCTTC

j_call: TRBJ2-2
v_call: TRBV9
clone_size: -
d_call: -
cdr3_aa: CASSVRNGELFF
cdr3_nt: TGTGCCAGCAGCGTTAGAAACGGGGAGCTGTTTTTT

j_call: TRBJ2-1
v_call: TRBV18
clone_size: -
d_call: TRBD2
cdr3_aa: CASTGLANNEQFF
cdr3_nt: TGTGCCAGCACTGGACTAGCCAACAATGAGCAGTTCTTC

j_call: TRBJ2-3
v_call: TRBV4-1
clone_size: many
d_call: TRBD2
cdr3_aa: CASSQDTGTTLTDTQYF
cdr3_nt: TGCGCCAGCAGCCAAGATACCGGGACTACACTCACAGATACGCAGTATTTT

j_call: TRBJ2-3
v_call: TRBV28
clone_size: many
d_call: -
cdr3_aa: CASNRVGDSTDTQYF
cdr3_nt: TGTGCCAGCAATCGAGTAGGGGACAGCACAGATACGCAGTATTTT

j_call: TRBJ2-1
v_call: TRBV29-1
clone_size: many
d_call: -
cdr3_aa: CSADSYNEQFF
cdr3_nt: TGCAGCGCCGACAGCTACAATGAGCAGTTCTTC

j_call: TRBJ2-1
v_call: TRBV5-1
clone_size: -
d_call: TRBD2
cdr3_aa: CASSLELAHYNEQFF
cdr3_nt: TGCGCCAGCAGCTTGGAACTAGCGCATTACAATGAGCAGTTCTTC

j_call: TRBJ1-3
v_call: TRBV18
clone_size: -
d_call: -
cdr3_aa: CASSPPLGRNTIYF
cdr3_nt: TGTGCCAGCTCACCACCGCTGGGTAGAAACACCATATATTTT

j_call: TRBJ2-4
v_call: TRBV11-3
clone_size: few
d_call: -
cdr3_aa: CASSLEGGIQYF
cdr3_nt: TGTGCCAGCAGCTTAGAAGGGGGCATTCAGTACTTC

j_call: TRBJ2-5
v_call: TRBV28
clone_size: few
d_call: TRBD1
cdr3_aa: CASSPAHRGETQYF
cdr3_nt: TGTGCCAGCAGTCCTGCTCACAGGGGCGAGACCCAGTACTTC

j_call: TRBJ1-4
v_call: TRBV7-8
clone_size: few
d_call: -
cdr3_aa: CASSLVREEATNEKLFF
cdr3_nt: TGTGCCAGCAGCTTAGTCCGGGAAGAAGCAACTAATGAAAAACTGTTTTTT

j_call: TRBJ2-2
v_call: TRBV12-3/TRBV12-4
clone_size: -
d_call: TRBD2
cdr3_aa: CASSLLAGNTGELFF
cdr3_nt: TGTGCCAGCAGTTTACTAGCGGGGAACACCGGGGAGCTGTTTTTT

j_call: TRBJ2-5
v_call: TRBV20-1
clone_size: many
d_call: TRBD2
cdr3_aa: CSAQRLAVQETQYF
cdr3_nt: TGCAGTGCCCAGCGACTAGCGGTGCAAGAGACCCAGTACTTC

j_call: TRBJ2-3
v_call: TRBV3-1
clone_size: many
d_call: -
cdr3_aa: CASSPTVNVDTQYF
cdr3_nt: TGTGCCAGCAGCCCTACCGTGAACGTTGATACGCAGTATTTT

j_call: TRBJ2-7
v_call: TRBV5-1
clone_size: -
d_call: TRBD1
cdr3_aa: CASSSATGLYEQYF
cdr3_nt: TGCGCCAGCAGCTCGGCGACAGGGTTGTACGAGCAGTACTTC

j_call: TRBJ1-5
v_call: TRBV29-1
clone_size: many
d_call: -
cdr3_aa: CSAGASNQPQHF
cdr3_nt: TGCAGCGCGGGGGCTAGCAATCAGCCCCAGCATTTT

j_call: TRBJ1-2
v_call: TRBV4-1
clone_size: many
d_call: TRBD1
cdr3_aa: CASSQEGQAYGYTF
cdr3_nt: TGCGCCAGCAGCCAAGAGGGACAGGCCTATGGCTACACCTTC

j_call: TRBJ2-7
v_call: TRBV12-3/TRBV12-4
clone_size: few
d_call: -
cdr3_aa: CASSRRVGEQYF
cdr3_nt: TGTGCCAGCAGTCGAAGGGTGGGCGAGCAGTACTTC

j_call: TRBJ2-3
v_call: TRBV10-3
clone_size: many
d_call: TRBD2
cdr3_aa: CATSGSTDTQYF
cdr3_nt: TGTGCCACTAGCGGGAGCACAGATACGCAGTATTTT

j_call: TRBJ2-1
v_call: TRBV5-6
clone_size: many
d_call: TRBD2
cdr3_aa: CASSAGTSGYNEQFF
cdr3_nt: TGTGCCAGCAGCGCCGGGACTAGCGGCTACAATGAGCAGTTCTTC

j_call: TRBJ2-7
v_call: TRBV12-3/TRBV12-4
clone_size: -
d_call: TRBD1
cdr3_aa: CASSLARGYEQYF
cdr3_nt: TGTGCCAGCAGTTTAGCCAGGGGGTACGAGCAGTACTTC

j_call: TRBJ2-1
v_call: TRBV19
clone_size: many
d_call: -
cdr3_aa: CASSIRASGEQFF
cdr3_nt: TGTGCCAGTAGTATTAGAGCGTCCGGTGAGCAGTTCTTC

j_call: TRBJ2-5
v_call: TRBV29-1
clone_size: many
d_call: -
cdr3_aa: CSAFTGTETQYF
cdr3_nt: TGCAGCGCCTTCACAGGGACAGAGACCCAGTACTTC

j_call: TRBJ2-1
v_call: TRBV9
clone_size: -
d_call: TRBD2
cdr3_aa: CASSVPWGGRRSYNEQFF
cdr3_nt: TGTGCCAGCAGCGTCCCATGGGGGGGGAGGAGGTCCTACAATGAGCAGTTCTTC

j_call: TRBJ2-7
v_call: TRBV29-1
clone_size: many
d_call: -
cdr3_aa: CTLRGGEESGGQYF
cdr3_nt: TGCACCCTACGCGGAGGAGAGGAGAGTGGAGGGCAGTACTTC

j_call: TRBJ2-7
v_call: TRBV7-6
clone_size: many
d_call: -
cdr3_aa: CASSLGPSSYEQYF
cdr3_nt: TGTGCCAGCAGCTTAGGCCCGAGCTCCTACGAGCAGTACTTC

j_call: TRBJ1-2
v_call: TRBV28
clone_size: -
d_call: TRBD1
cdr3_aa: CASSSGQGAYGYTF
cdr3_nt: TGTGCCAGCAGTTCCGGACAGGGGGCCTATGGCTACACCTTC

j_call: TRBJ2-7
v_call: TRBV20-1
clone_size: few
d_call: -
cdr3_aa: CSARDRTGSYEQYF
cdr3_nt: TGCAGTGCTCGCGACCGGACCGGTTCCTACGAGCAGTACTTC